Here is one T cell receptor beta chain with its context. This sample is part of a study of cytomegalovirus exposure and HLA in healthy donors. Produced via immunoSEQ multiplex PCR; TCRdb's table is partial and in-frame only. The repertoire has 150,000 to 250,000 clones, 80% to 90% of them found once; the top ten carry roughly an eighth. From germline, CDR1 is SGHRS and CDR2 YFSETQ. Trimming stripped 3 bases from V and 6 bases from J, with 7 bases between. The CDR3 totals 11 residues. This TCR derives from a woman aged 30 to 39 in good health and CMV-seropositive. The sample consisted of PBMCs. The chain couples TRBV5-1 to TRBJ2-7; D gene ambiguous. CDR3 loop: CASSYSSEQYF. The CDR3 bases are TGCGCCAGCAGCTACTCGTCCGAGCAGTACTTC.